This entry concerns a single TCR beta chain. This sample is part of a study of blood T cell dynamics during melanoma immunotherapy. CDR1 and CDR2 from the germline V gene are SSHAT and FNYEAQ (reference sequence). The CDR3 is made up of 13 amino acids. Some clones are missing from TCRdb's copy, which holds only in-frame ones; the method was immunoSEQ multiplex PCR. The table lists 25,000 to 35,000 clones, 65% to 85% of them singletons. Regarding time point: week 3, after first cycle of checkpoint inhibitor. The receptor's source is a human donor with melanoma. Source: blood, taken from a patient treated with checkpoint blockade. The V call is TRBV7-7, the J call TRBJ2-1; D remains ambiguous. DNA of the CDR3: TGTGCTGGCAGCTTGTCCCCCGCCGGCGAGCAGTTCTTC. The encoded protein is CAGSLSPAGEQFF.